Here is one TCR beta chain with its context. Its specific antigen is unknown. Base qualities are not provided; no much larger clone lies one nucleotide away. The cohort comprised 710 or so healthy bone marrow donors. At the time of sampling, every cohort member was nominally healthy, though immune exposures that went unrecorded were likely present. The donor was CMV seropositive and was included in the group of 289 seropositive cohort members. A peripheral blood sample was collected from each donor, and TCR beta sequencing was performed on peripheral blood mononuclear cells. The Qiagen DNeasy Blood Extraction Kit was used to extract genomic DNA from the blood cell samples. Library construction relied on the immunoSEQ multiplex PCR assay. For the multiplex PCR, a mixture combining 60 forward primers for TCR Vbeta segments and 13 reverse primers for TCR Jbeta segments was used. The CDR3 region of rearranged TCR beta genes was amplified from genomic DNA with a multiplex PCR assay. The Illumina HiSeq System was used to sequence the amplified TCR beta libraries as 87-base-pair reads. For the original study's pipeline: Across the 500 to 700 repertoires, a later analysis counted roughly 77 million unique TCR beta chains, 9 million to 14 million of which were shared by at least two donors. Raw reads were error-corrected and collapsed into unique sequences by a nearest-neighbor algorithm in which closely related sequences were merged to remove PCR and sequencing errors. V, D and J gene segments were assigned by aligning CDR3 sequences to IMGT reference sequences. Each retained sequence needed at least a six-nucleotide match to both a V gene segment and a J gene segment. Rearrangements were called productive when the CDR3 lacked stop codons and stayed in frame with V and J; all others were non-productive. Following IMGT convention, CDR3 was defined as the stretch from the second conserved V-encoded cysteine to the conserved J-encoded phenylalanine. In an earlier analysis of some 550 of the donors, sequences lacking an unambiguous match to a single V gene segment were excluded. An earlier analysis of 500 to 700 of the donors classified V segments as functional when productive rearrangements were above 56.7% and as segregating when the standard deviation between donors was above 5%. A statistical classification framework was built to diagnose cytomegalovirus status from the catalog of TCR beta chain sequences. V and J gene assignment, in a later analysis, came from comparing TCR nucleotide sequences with IMGT/GENE-DB human TR gene sequences. A later analysis assigned CDR3 sequences and most-parsimonious VDJ recombination scenarios with the TCRdist pipeline. A later analysis defined each TCR beta chain by its CDR3 amino acid sequence plus V-gene family, and excluded reads lacking a unique V-gene family. In a later analysis, nearly 600 highly shared, low-generation-probability nucleotide sequences were removed to address suspected cross-contamination and a sequencing artifact. In a later analysis, a clonal expansion index for each public chain was calculated from normalized within-repertoire ranks of inferred template counts. A later analysis computed generation probabilities with a VDJ recombination model fitted to out-of-frame rearrangements, and checked the results against IGoR. In a later analysis, hypergeometric tests were used to score TCR-TCR, TCR-HLA and TCR-CMV co-occurrence, with a repertoire-size bias correction applied to TCR pairs. In a later analysis, false discovery rates were estimated by permuting HLA or CMV assignments 20 times. In a later analysis, co-occurring TCRs were grouped with DBSCAN, and TCRdist sequence similarity was added when clustering was performed within HLA-allele-positive subsets. For co-occurrence clustering, repertoires with fewer than 30,000 or more than 120,000 public chains were excluded, along with a handful of repertoires with anomalous nucleotide sharing. TCRdb stores this immuneACCESS table with in-frame sequences only. Part of the clones is absent; in the studies checked, under half of the shortfall reflects unresolved V genes, and no reason is known for the rest. That table gives V, J and clone size, and the DNA gave D and trimming. The sample table shows under 200,000 clones, and 80% to 85% are seen once. The leading ten clones occupy roughly 6.3% of the sample.

The data are from a study of cytomegalovirus exposure and HLA in healthy donors (dated by TCRdb to the late 2010s). Regarding the complete study: In an earlier analysis of around 540 of the donors, approximately 260 Gb of sequence data and 90 million to 120 million unique TCR beta sequences from about 179 million T cells were reported. All discovery cohort repertoires had been generated on a single sequencing platform. Typing coverage differed by locus: A, B, C, DRB1 and DQB1 were typed in roughly 629-640 donors, DQA1 in 500 to 550, DPA1 in approximately 600, and DPB1 in 472. An early release covering roughly 640 HLA-typed donors comprised 300 to 350 gigabases of sequencing data and 85 million or so unique TCR sequences. Both class I and class II loci were covered by HLA typing, at four-digit resolution. Rather than using new phenotypic data, the later analysis identified candidate immune exposures from TCR beta sequences and from how often those sequences occurred across donors. About 5 DR-DQ haplotypes were handled as single units for association and clustering, since linkage in the cohort was strong. Among about 410 genotyped donors of the cohort, an average of about 240,000 unique TCR beta nucleotide sequences was sequenced per donor, of which about 19% were non-productive. An earlier analysis of fewer than 700 of the donors applied high-throughput TCR beta sequencing to assess whether each TCR beta V gene segment acted as functional or pseudogenic. A later analysis re-analyzed previously published TCR beta repertoires from 666 donors and added high-resolution HLA genotyping to study TCR occurrence patterns. High-throughput TCR immunosequencing, statistical association of individual TCRs with disease status, and machine learning were combined to predict cytomegalovirus infection status. Alongside the repertoire data, information on donor age, sex, ethnicity and CMV serostatus was compiled. Among the approximately 400 genotyped donors, around 79% belonged to the genetic ancestry cluster associated with self-reported Caucasian donors. Along with the 666-subject first cohort, a separate validation cohort of around 120 different subjects was used. The aim of the study was to test whether cataloging public T cell receptors could identify signatures of past pathogen exposure. Genome-wide SNP genotypes for about 60% of the roughly 670 donors were used in a later genetic analysis, which treated that subset as a discovery cohort. The study profiled the T cell repertoires of about 720 subjects by immunosequencing and related them to cytomegalovirus serostatus.

Overall study results and their limits: Because HLA typing was missing for some donors at each locus, association tests included only the typed subset. In a later genetic analysis, fewer N-insertions in productive TCRs were reported among donors in an Asian-associated ancestry cluster than the approximately 670-donor mean. A later analysis reported that several top co-occurrence clusters appeared linked to parvovirus B19, influenza, CMV and Epstein-Barr virus. Cytomegalovirus status was reported to be diagnosed by the classifier with high specificity and sensitivity in both the original and validation cohorts. A later analysis found that TCR association rates varied across HLA loci, with DRB1 alleles showing the most associated TCRs and HLA-C alleles the fewest. Most CMV-associated TCR beta chains appeared to be HLA-restricted in a later analysis, and the HLA associations seemed to be driven largely by CMV exposure. In vitro tests confirmed that a few of the cytomegalovirus-associated TCR beta chains recognize cytomegalovirus antigens. In this cohort, only TCR beta chains were sequenced, and detectable features were limited by the absence of alpha or paired-chain data. In a later analysis, HLA-associated TCR beta chains were found to be more clonally expanded and to have lower generation probabilities than equally common non-associated chains. Roughly uniform sequencing depth across donors was assumed in presence/absence analyses, although this assumption may not hold. According to the authors, the approach could potentially be generalized to other disease states and immunological phenotypes. The only immune exposure information available for the cohort was CMV serostatus. Specific HLA alleles were associated with 15,000 to 20,000 TCR beta sequences at a false discovery rate of 0.05 in a later analysis. When HLA alleles, especially DR and DQ, strongly co-occurred, attributing TCR associations to individual alleles was difficult. A cluster of highly shared sequence variants was judged likely to represent a technical artifact of the sequencing pipeline. Correlated functional status among segregating V segments might be attributable to linkage disequilibrium, but an unknown experimental factor could not be ruled out. The study listed 150 to 200 TCR beta chains as associated with cytomegalovirus. Most TCR sequences were observed very rarely across donors, whereas some public TCRs were present in many individuals. In a later genetic analysis, a missense DCLRE1C variant was associated with V-gene and J-gene trimming of TCR beta chains, and the association was replicated in an independent cohort. In an earlier analysis of about 540 of the donors, most TCR beta V segments were observed in productive rearrangements about 90% or about 30% of the time, broadly matching IMGT annotations. A further reported finding was that TCR beta sequences accurately predicted the HLA-A and HLA-B alleles for most subjects in the first cohort. Because counts were too low, seventeen rarely observed V segments, including chromosome 9 orphons, were left out of the earlier analysis of about 500 of the donors.

The receptor was derived from a man aged 35 to 55 in good health and CMV-seropositive. The sequencing input was PBMCs.

The CDR3 reads as follows: CASSPWSEQYF. The bases are TGTGCCAGCAGCCCCTGGAGCGAGCAGTACTTC. The chain joins TRBV6-5 to TRBJ2-7; the D gene is unclear. Deletion took 6 bases off V and 6 bases off J, with a span of 9 bases between the germline ends. CDR1 MNHEY and CDR2 SVGAGI were looked up in the germline V gene. From its cysteine to its phenylalanine, the CDR3 spans 11 amino acids. The sequence is cut down to CDR3 DNA, 33 bases in frame from base 1.